The 7 T cell receptor beta chains given below trace back to one sample, sequenced in a study of T cells in Graves' hyperthyroidism and ophthalmopathy. TCR beta CDR3 region amplification was performed from RNA transcripts. HTBI primers were the set used in a first-round RT-PCR of the TCR CDR3. From the multiplex PCR reads, TCRdb called clonotypes with MiXCR, one entry per CDR3 protein. Here the sample spans about 99,000 distinct CDR3 sequences, about half being singletons. Sequenced material: blood. The receptors were sampled from a man aged 35-49 years with Graves' hyperthyroidism.

V gene TRBV6-1 combines with J gene TRBJ2-7; 10 nucleotides match TRBD1. This CDR3 is 16 amino acids long. The ends lost 4 bases at V and 7 bases at J; junction bases unmatched: 13. Germline-derived CDR1 and CDR2 are MNHNS and SASEGT. The CDR3 reads CASSARPGQGNLEQYF. CDR3 DNA: TGTGCCAGCAGTGCGAGACCGGGACAGGGGAACTTAGAGCAGTACTTC.

This clonotype showed up many times. J is TRBJ1-2 and V is TRBV7-9; D is undetermined. Germline V gene sequence: CDR1 SEHNR, CDR2 FQNEAQ (reference sequence). CDR3 length equals 13 residues. V lost 0 bases and J lost 0, with 2 bases in between. This CDR3 reads CASSLATNYGYTF. CDR3 bases: TGTGCCAGCAGCTTAGCCACTAACTATGGCTACACCTTC.

A note on this clonotype: The conserved phenylalanine or tryptophan is not found at the CDR3 terminus, so this likely reflects a read error. The V and J genes are TRBV7-2 and TRBJ2-7; 12 nucleotides line up with TRBD2. The CDR3 runs to 14 residues. CDR1 and CDR2 from the germline V gene are SGHTA and FQGNSA. Written as DNA, the CDR3 is TGTGCCATCAGCTTCGGACTAGCGGGACTCGAGCAGTACCTC. It encodes CAISFGLAGLEQYL.

This chain joins TRBV18 and TRBJ2-7; 9 nucleotides line up with TRBD1. The CDR3 loop spans 14 amino acids. CDR1 is KGHSH and CDR2 is LQKENI in the germline V gene. Losses at the gene ends were 5 bases for V and 3 bases for J; bases not matched to a gene: 5. This CDR3 is CASSATTGGYEQYF. CDR3 in DNA: TGTGCCAGCTCAGCGACGACAGGGGGCTACGAGCAGTACTTC.

This clonotype was counted at least ten times. The V and J genes are TRBV6-5 and TRBJ2-5, with TRBD2 identical over 7 bases. The trim removed 6 bases at V and 4 bases at J, leaving 8 bases unmatched. The CDR3 runs to 14 residues. The germline gives CDR1 MNHEY, CDR2 SVGAGI. The CDR3 protein is CASSRTRSRETQYF. CDR3 DNA sequence: TGTGCCAGCAGCCGGACTAGATCCAGAGAGACCCAGTACTTC.

On this clonotype itself: A read error is likely, as this CDR3 ends without the conserved phenylalanine or tryptophan. Because the CDR3's place on the DNA is in doubt, the DNA is left out and the CDR3 is given as listed by TCRdb. V is TRBV7-8 and J is TRBJ1-1. CDR1 SGHVS and CDR2 FQNEAQ come from the germline V gene. The CDR3 contains 8 residues when both ends are counted. The chain's CDR3 is CVSSLGSP.

The sample holds a few counts of this clonotype. With a much larger clone just one base away, this may be a read error. The V call is TRBV5-6, the J call TRBJ2-7; TRBD1 might be the D (6 bases). The V and J ends lost 0 bases and 1 base respectively, with 14 bases between them. CDR3 length: 16 residues. Germline assignment: CDR1 SGHDT and CDR2 YYEEEE. The CDR3 region is CASSLGQATPSYEQYF. The CDR3 DNA reads TGTGCCAGCAGCTTGGGACAGGCGACACCATCCTACGAGCAGTACTTC.